This T cell receptor (beta chain) was profiled in a study of T cell repertoires in cytomegalovirus infection. Study as a whole: Matching HLA type, along with CMV infection, was indicated by public TCR beta signatures.

TCRdb called the reads again in MiXCR, with one record for every CDR3 protein. The sample gives 200,000 or so distinct CDR3 sequences, 28% of which show up once; approximately 30% is in the top ten. With 6 bases removed from V and 0 bases from J, the gap between germline ends came to 12 bases. The length of the CDR3 is 14 residues. Germline assignment: CDR1 SGHNT and CDR2 YYREEE (reference sequence). V is TRBV5-4 and J is TRBJ1-1; TRBD1 is a possible D gene (5 bases). Specimen: PBMCs. This receptor was taken from a human donor in good health (CMV status not recorded). Some clones in this sample may be carry-over from other donors' samples. This CDR3 is CASMGPSLNTEAFF. In DNA form, the CDR3 reads TGTGCCAGCATGGGGCCTTCCTTGAACACTGAAGCTTTCTTT.